This T cell receptor beta chain was sequenced in a study of PD-1 blockade in classical Hodgkin lymphoma. Study-level points and caveats: By C4D1 there was a significant rise in CD4+ TCR diversity but not in CD8+ TCR diversity. Any patient who commenced nivolumab under 1 year after ASCT was excluded. At baseline, newly diagnosed patients reportedly showed less TCR diversity than healthy donors.

All the patients suffered relapse after autologous stem cell transplantation, and brentuximab vedotin exposure differed. V was pared by 3 bases and J by 4 bases, with 6 bases between. The CDR3 extends over 12 amino acids. Germline V gene data show CDR1 as WNHNN and CDR2 as SYGVQD (reference sequence). Generated by immunoSEQ multiplex PCR, the TCRdb table keeps only in-frame clones and is missing some. The sample consists of about 41,000 clones, 76% of them appearing once. A word on this clone: No antigen is known for it. The sample carries other DNA sequences with the same CDR3.

This TCR came from a human donor with classical Hodgkin lymphoma. This sequence joins TRBV10-1 and TRBJ2-5, with D tentatively TRBD2 (5 bases). Here the sequenced sample was peripheral blood mononuclear cells (PBMCs), taken at baseline. The CDR3 region has the DNA TGCGCCAGCAGTGAAGGAGGAGAGACCCAGTACTTC. Amino acid sequence: CASSEGGETQYF.